This T cell receptor beta chain was recorded in a study of T-cell memory formation after mild COVID-19. Study in general: The study found TCR clusters largely donor specific.

Regarding this clonotype: Its target is not known.

TCRdb processed the 5' RACE reads anew with MiXCR; each CDR3 protein has one entry. The sample carries about 400,000 distinct CDR3 sequences, about 25% recorded once. The study, taken as a whole, reports: The finding that pre-infection memory included some responding clones suggested that cross-reactive memory joined. Contracting clones from day 15 to 85 had balanced CD4/CD8; later expanders favoured CD4+. Second-wave clones that peaked on day 37 lacked confirmed SARS-CoV-2 specificity.

With V trimmed by 4 bases and J by 2 bases, 7 bases remained unmatched. Germline lookup yields CDR1 SQVTM and CDR2 ANQGSEA. This CDR3 region has 14 residues. The genes are TRBV29-1 and TRBJ2-7; 8 nucleotides match TRBD1. The receptor comes from an adult woman who had mild COVID-19 (a few samples of this study predate the infection). Cell type and time point are not known. Sequencing input: PBMCs or a T cell subset sorted from them (not recorded which). The DNA for the CDR3 is TGCAGCGTTGGGGTAACAGGGGGGACCTACGAGCAGTACTTC. It yields the protein CSVGVTGGTYEQYF.